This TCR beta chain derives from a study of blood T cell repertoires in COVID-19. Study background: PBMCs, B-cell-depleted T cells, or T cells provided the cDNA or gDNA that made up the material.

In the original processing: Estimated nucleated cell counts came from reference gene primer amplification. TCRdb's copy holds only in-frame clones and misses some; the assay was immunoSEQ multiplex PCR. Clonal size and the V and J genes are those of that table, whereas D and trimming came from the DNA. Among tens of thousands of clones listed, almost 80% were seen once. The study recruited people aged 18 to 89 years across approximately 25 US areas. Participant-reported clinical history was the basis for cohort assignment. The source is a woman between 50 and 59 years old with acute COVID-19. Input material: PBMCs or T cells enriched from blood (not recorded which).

The CDR3 here is CASRKGQGAYEQYF. The CDR3 nucleotides read TGCGCCAGCAGGAAGGGACAGGGGGCGTACGAGCAGTACTTC. J is TRBJ2-7 and V is TRBV5-1; 12 positions agree with TRBD1. Germline CDR1 is SGHRS and CDR2 is YFSETQ. CDR3 length: 14 amino acids. V dropped 5 bases and J dropped 4; count of bases not matched to a gene: 4. Drawing the rest from reference TRBV5-1 and TRBJ2-7, the complete variable domain is KAGVTQTPRYLIKTRGQQVTLSCSPISGHRSVSWYQQTPGQGLQFLFEYFSETQRNKGNFPGRFSGRQFSNSRSEMNVSTLELGDSALYLCASRKGQGAYEQYFGPGTRLTVT.